The 26 T cell receptor beta chains listed next were all sequenced from one sample in a study of control samples from healthy donors and cancer patients. The protocol was immunoSEQ multiplex PCR, while the TCRdb copy is restricted to in-frame clones and leaves out a portion. The sample has 60,000 to 70,000 clones, approximately 85% seen once. Sequencing input: blood. The receptors originated from a man aged 40-49 years in good health.

The chain carries TRBV4-3 and TRBJ1-3; the D is unclear. V dropped 4 bases and J dropped 0 bases, with 19 bases sitting between them. The CDR3 extends over 18 amino acids. Germline V lookup: CDR1 LGHNA, CDR2 YSLEER. CDR3 bases: TGCGCCAGCAGCCCACAAGCTAGCGGGATTCTCTCTGGAAACACCATATATTTT. This gives the protein CASSPQASGILSGNTIYF.

In this sample, this clone turned up once. This chain uses TRBV5-1 with TRBJ2-2, with TRBD2 matching over 7 bases. CDR1 is SGHRS and CDR2 is YFSETQ in the germline V gene. With 4 bases clipped from V and 1 base from J, the junction kept 4 bases outside the gene matches. The length of the CDR3 is 15 residues. The DNA of the CDR3 is TGCGCCAGCAGCGCCACTAGCGTGAACACCGGGGAGCTGTTTTTT. It codes for CASSATSVNTGELFF.

J is TRBJ1-1 and V is TRBV24-1, with D unclear. Germline V lookup: CDR1 KGHDR, CDR2 SFDVKD. The ends were cut back, 3 bases at V and 6 bases at J, with 4 bases in the middle. CDR3 length: 11 amino acids. This chain's CDR3 is CATSDGAEAFF. The CDR3 bases are TGTGCCACCAGTGATGGGGCTGAAGCTTTCTTT.

The chain is built from TRBV29-1 and TRBJ1-2; 12 nucleotides line up with TRBD1. V lost 6 bases to trimming and J lost 8 bases; unmatched junction nucleotides: 4. Germline CDR1 SQVTM, CDR2 ANQGSEA. The CDR3 is 12 residues long. The CDR3 reads CSVGTGGEGYTF. In nucleotides, the CDR3 is TGCAGCGTCGGGACAGGGGGCGAGGGCTACACCTTC. Full variable domain (rest looked up from reference TRBV29-1 and TRBJ1-2): SAVISQKPSRDICQRGTSLTIQCQVDSQVTMMFWYRQQPGQSLTLIATANQGSEATYESGFVIDKFPISRPNLTFSTLTVSNMSPEDSSIYLCSVGTGGEGYTFGSGTRLTVV.

The chain has TRBV7-9 and TRBJ2-2; no clear D gene. V shed 3 bases and J shed 3 bases, with 8 bases lying between them. Per germline, CDR1 SEHNR and CDR2 FQNEAQ (reference sequence). The CDR3 sequence is 14 residues long. In DNA, the CDR3 is TGTGCCAGCAGCTTTTACCGGGACACCGGGGAGCTGTTTTTT. This codes for CASSFYRDTGELFF.

A single count supports this clone. In nucleotides, the CDR3 is TGCGCCAGCAGCCAACTTCAACCCGGGACAGGGTTCGATGAGCAGTTCTTC. Protein: CASSQLQPGTGFDEQFF. The chain recombines TRBV4-3 with TRBJ2-1; TRBD1 aligns across 9 bases. This CDR3 contains 17 residues. CDR1 and CDR2 (germline): LGHNA, YSLEER. V shed 2 bases, J shed 8 bases, and the junction held 13 bases outside the gene matches.

This rearrangement joins TRBV12-3 or TRBV12-4 to TRBJ1-2; no reliable D call. The CDR3 spans 13 residues. The V gene lost 10 bases and the J gene lost 2 bases, with 14 bases spanning the gap. CDR3 nucleotides: TGTGCCATATCGCCAAAAGGAAACTATGGCTACACCTTC. It specifies CAISPKGNYGYTF.

This chain joins TRBV15 and TRBJ2-1; 8 bases fit TRBD1. The CDR3 contains 12 residues. V lost 11 bases to trimming and J lost 3 bases; unmatched junction nucleotides: 3. Germline loops: CDR1 LNHNV, CDR2 YYDKDF (reference sequence). The CDR3: CAPDRGYNEQFF. The CDR3 nucleotides read TGTGCCCCTGACAGGGGCTACAATGAGCAGTTCTTC.

This chain connects TRBV13 to TRBJ1-3; D unclear. The germline V gene has CDR1 PRHDT and CDR2 FYEKMQ (reference sequence). Trimming took off 5 bases at V and 3 bases at J, with 2 bases between the two ends. The CDR3 contains 11 residues. The CDR3 sequence: CASSRGNTIYF. In DNA, the CDR3 is TGTGCCAGCAGCCGTGGAAACACCATATATTTT. The entire variable domain, with the rest obtained from reference TRBV13 and TRBJ1-3, is as follows: AAGVIQSPRHLIKEKRETATLKCYPIPRHDTVYWYQQGPGQDPQFLISFYEKMQSDKGSIPDRFSAQQFSDYHSELNMSSLELGDSALYFCASSRGNTIYFGEGSWLTVV.

Notes on this clone: The same CDR3 arises from other DNA sequences in this sample as well. V is TRBV28 and J is TRBJ2-5; possible D gene TRBD2, 5 bases. Germline V gene lookup returns CDR1 MDHEN and CDR2 SYDVKM. The CDR3 contains 13 residues. V was cut by 5 bases and J by 5 bases, with 12 bases left in between. The CDR3: CASSIKRPETQYF. CDR3 sequence (DNA): TGTGCCAGCAGTATAAAGCGGCCCGAGACCCAGTACTTC. The entire variable domain, with the rest obtained from reference TRBV28 and TRBJ2-5, is as follows: DVKVTQSSRYLVKRTGEKVFLECVQDMDHENMFWYRQDPGLGLRLIYFSYDVKMKEKGDIPEGYSVSREKKERFSLILESASTNQTSMYLCASSIKRPETQYFGPGTRLLVL.

This chain links TRBV5-1 with TRBJ1-2; the D gene is possibly TRBD1 (6 bases). The germline V gene encodes CDR1 SGHRS and CDR2 YFSETQ. The CDR3 is made up of 14 amino acids. V lost 3 bases and J lost 4, with 13 bases in between. The CDR3 DNA follows: TGCGCCAGCAGCTCTCTACAGGGAAGCTATGGCTACACCTTC. Protein sequence: CASSSLQGSYGYTF.

V and J are TRBV5-8 and TRBJ1-2, with D perhaps TRBD1 (5 bases). The CDR3 is 15 amino acids. Trimming pared 0 bases from V and 10 bases from J, leaving 19 bases between. From germline, CDR1 is SGHTS and CDR2 YDEGEE. Here the CDR3 reads CASSLVGGEYHDYTF. CDR3 bases: TGTGCCAGCAGCTTGGTTGGAGGGGAATACCATGACTACACCTTC.

This clone was counted a single time. This chain uses TRBV27 with TRBJ2-2; 11 bases fit TRBD2. The CDR3 is 16 residues long. V was clipped by 6 bases and J by 5 bases; unmatched bases: 8. CDR1 is MNHEY, CDR2 SMNVEV, per germline (reference sequence). The CDR3 spells CASSETSGMVTGELFF. CDR3 coding DNA: TGTGCCAGCAGCGAGACTAGCGGGATGGTTACCGGGGAGCTGTTTTTT.

The genes are TRBV4-2 and TRBJ2-7; 10 bases map to TRBD1. The CDR3 spans 16 residues. J lost 2 bases, V lost 2 bases, and 6 bases had no gene match. Germline V CDR1 and CDR2: LGHNA, YNFKEQ. CDR3 DNA: TGTGCCAGCAGCCAACCCCCGGACAGGGGGGCCTACGAGCAGTACTTC. Its translation is CASSQPPDRGAYEQYF.

DNA for the CDR3: TGTGCCAGCAGCTCCAGGGTTTTAATGGCCTACAATGAGCAGTTCTTC. This translates into CASSSRVLMAYNEQFF. The V and J genes are TRBV11-3 and TRBJ2-1, with D perhaps matching TRBD1 (5 bases). The ends were cut back, 4 bases at V and 2 bases at J, with 15 bases in the middle. The CDR3 runs to 16 residues. Germline V CDR1 and CDR2: SGHNT, YENEEA. Full variable domain (rest looked up from reference TRBV11-3 and TRBJ2-1): EAGVVQSPRYKIIEKKQPVAFWCNPISGHNTLYWYLQNLGQGPELLIRYENEEAVDDSQLPKDRFSAERLKGVDSTLKIQPAELGDSAVYLCASSSRVLMAYNEQFFGPGTRLTVL.

V gene TRBV9 combines with J gene TRBJ2-7, with D possibly matching TRBD2 (6 bases). Deletions cut 3 bases from V and 6 bases from J, with 16 bases between. This CDR3 is 14 amino acids long. CDR1 SGDLS and CDR2 YYNGEE come from the germline V gene. The CDR3 is CASSAQVGGSEQYF. For the CDR3, the DNA is TGTGCCAGCAGCGCCCAGGTGGGAGGTAGCGAGCAGTACTTC. The full variable domain, with the rest looked up from reference TRBV9 and TRBJ2-7, is DSGVTQTPKHLITATGQRVTLRCSPRSGDLSVYWYQQSLDQGLQFLIQYYNGEERAKGNILERFSAQQFPDLHSELNLSSLELGDSALYFCASSAQVGGSEQYFGPGTRLTVT.

The CDR3 sequence: CASSRDTTGLPYEQYF. For the CDR3, the DNA is TGTGCCAGTAGTAGGGATACGACAGGACTGCCCTACGAGCAGTACTTC. The V gene is TRBV19, the J gene TRBJ2-7, with a weak D call TRBD1 (6 bases). The V end was cut by 4 bases, the J end by 2 bases, with 18 bases between. Germline CDR1 LNHDA, CDR2 SQIVND (reference sequence). CDR3 size: 16 residues. The whole variable domain, filled in from reference TRBV19 and TRBJ2-7, reads DGGITQSPKYLFRKEGQNVTLSCEQNLNHDAMYWYRQDPGQGLRLIYYSQIVNDFQKGDIAEGYSVSREKKESFPLTVTSAQKNPTAFYLCASSRDTTGLPYEQYFGPGTRLTVT.

With regard to this clone: The sample contains more than one DNA sequence encoding this CDR3. The chain joins TRBV9 to TRBJ1-1; D remains unclear. The CDR3 loop spans 13 amino acids. CDR1 SGDLS and CDR2 YYNGEE come from the germline V gene. The V gene lost 0 bases and the J gene lost 3 bases, with 6 bases spanning the gap. This CDR3 reads CASSVVGDTEAFF. As DNA, the CDR3 is TGTGCCAGCAGCGTAGTGGGAGACACTGAAGCTTTCTTT.

This clone came up once. This chain uses TRBV24-1 with TRBJ1-4; D unresolved. Deletions cut 4 bases from V and 8 bases from J, with 7 bases between. This CDR3 contains 12 residues. Germline lookup yields CDR1 KGHDR and CDR2 SFDVKD. The CDR3 here is CATSDNLEKLFF. The CDR3 bases are TGTGCCACCAGTGACAATCTCGAAAAACTGTTTTTT.

The genes are TRBV9 and TRBJ1-1, with a possible D match to TRBD1 (6 bases). Germline-derived CDR1 and CDR2 are SGDLS and YYNGEE. The CDR3 covers 15 residues. V was trimmed by 5 bases and J by 2 bases, leaving 16 bases between them. For the CDR3, the DNA is TGTGCCAGCAGTAGGGAAGGACAGCCAAACACTGAAGCTTTCTTT. Amino acid sequence: CASSREGQPNTEAFF.

Only a few counts were recorded for this clone. The chain combines TRBV27 with TRBJ2-7; TRBD2 might be the D (5 bases). The CDR3 totals 15 residues. V dropped 2 bases and J dropped 4 bases, with 15 bases sitting between them. Germline CDR1 and CDR2: MNHEY and SMNVEV (reference sequence). The CDR3 DNA is TGTGCCAGCAGTTTAATAGCTAGCTATTCTTACGAGCAGTACTTC. Protein: CASSLIASYSYEQYF.

CDR3 sequence reads: CASSLLSGVGDTQYF. As DNA, the CDR3 is TGTGCCAGCAGCTTATTGAGCGGGGTTGGAGATACGCAGTATTTT. V gene TRBV7-9 combines with J gene TRBJ2-3, with 7 bases lining up with TRBD2. V lost 2 bases to trimming and J lost 5 bases; unmatched junction nucleotides: 7. This CDR3 has 15 amino acids. Germline V CDR1 and CDR2: SEHNR, FQNEAQ (reference sequence).

The CDR3 DNA is TGCAGTGCAGGAGGACTTGAGCAGTTCTTC. This encodes CSAGGLEQFF. The chain links TRBV20-1 to TRBJ2-1, with D possibly TRBD2 on 5 matching bases. Germline values: CDR1 DFQATT, CDR2 SNEGSKA (reference sequence). The V end lost 6 bases, the J end lost 9 bases, and 9 bases lay between the germline ends. The CDR3 runs 10 residues.

For this clone: Additional DNA sequences in this sample encode the identical CDR3. This rearrangement joins TRBV7-3 to TRBJ2-2; the D is unclear. V was pared by 2 bases and J by 1 base, with 5 bases between. This CDR3 has 14 residues. Germline V gene lookup returns CDR1 SGHTA and CDR2 FQGTGA. CDR3 sequence: CASSLLGNTGELFF. The CDR3, as DNA: TGTGCCAGCAGCTTATTGGGGAACACCGGGGAGCTGTTTTTT.

The chain links TRBV20-1 to TRBJ1-3; D ambiguous. Germline assignment: CDR1 DFQATT and CDR2 SNEGSKA (reference sequence). The CDR3 contains 12 residues. V was pared by 3 bases and J by 8 bases, with 11 bases between. Here the CDR3 reads CSASSIFDTIYF. The CDR3 DNA reads TGCAGTGCTAGTTCCATTTTTGACACCATATATTTT.

This chain connects TRBV5-5 to TRBJ2-3, with D possibly TRBD2 on 5 matching bases. CDR1 and CDR2 from the germline V gene are SGHKS and YYEKEE (reference sequence). The CDR3 is 13 amino acids. Trimming removed 7 bases at V and 0 bases at J, with 9 bases between. CDR3 amino acids: CASADYSTDTQYF. CDR3 coding DNA: TGTGCCAGCGCAGACTATAGCACAGATACGCAGTATTTT.